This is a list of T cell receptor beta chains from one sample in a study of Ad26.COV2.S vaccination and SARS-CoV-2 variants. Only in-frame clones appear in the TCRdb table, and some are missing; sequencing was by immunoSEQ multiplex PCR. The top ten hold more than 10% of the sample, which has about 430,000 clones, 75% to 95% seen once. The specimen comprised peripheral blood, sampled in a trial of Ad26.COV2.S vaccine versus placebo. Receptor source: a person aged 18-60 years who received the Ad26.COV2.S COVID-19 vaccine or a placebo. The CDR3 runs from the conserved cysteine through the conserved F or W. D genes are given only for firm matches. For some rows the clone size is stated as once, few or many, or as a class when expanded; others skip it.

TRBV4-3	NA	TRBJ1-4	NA	CASSQEVSRATNEKLFF	TGCGCCAGCAGCCAAGAGGTTAGCCGGGCAACTAATGAAAAACTGTTTTTT
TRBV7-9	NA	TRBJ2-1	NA	CASSGDLPYNEQFF	TGTGCCAGCTCGGGCGACTTACCCTACAATGAGCAGTTCTTC
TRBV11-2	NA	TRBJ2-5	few	CASSLVGETQYF	TGTGCCAGCAGCTTAGTTGGGGAGACCCAGTACTTC
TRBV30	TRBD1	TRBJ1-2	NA	CAWNLGQGAFGYTF	TGTGCCTGGAATCTGGGACAGGGTGCCTTTGGCTACACCTTC
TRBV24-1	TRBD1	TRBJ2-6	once	CATSDTSGGVGANVLTF	TGTGCCACCAGTGATACCTCAGGGGGCGTTGGGGCCAACGTCCTGACTTTC
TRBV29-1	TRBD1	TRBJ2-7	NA	CSVDLTRQGAREQYF	TGCAGCGTTGACCTGACACGACAGGGGGCGCGGGAGCAGTACTTC
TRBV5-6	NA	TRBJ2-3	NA	CASSLVRASTDTQYF	TGTGCCAGCAGCTTGGTCAGGGCGTCGACAGATACGCAGTATTTT
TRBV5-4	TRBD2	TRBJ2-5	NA	CASSLLATQETQYF	TGTGCCAGCAGCCTACTAGCGACGCAAGAGACCCAGTACTTC
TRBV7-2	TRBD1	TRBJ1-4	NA	CASSSHRGPGEELFF	TGTGCCAGCAGCTCTCACAGGGGCCCCGGCGAGGAACTGTTTTTT
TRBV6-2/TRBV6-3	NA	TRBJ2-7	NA	CASSPSHTSSYEQYF	TGTGCCAGCAGTCCCTCCCACACGAGCTCCTACGAGCAGTACTTC
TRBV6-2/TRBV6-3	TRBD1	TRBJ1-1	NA	CASSYETGGATEAFF	TGTGCCAGCAGTTACGAGACAGGGGGGGCCACTGAAGCTTTCTTT
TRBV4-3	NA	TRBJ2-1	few	CASSQGFYNEQFF	TGCGCCAGCAGCCAAGGGTTCTACAATGAGCAGTTCTTC
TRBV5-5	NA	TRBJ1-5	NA	CASSLYPGINQPQHF	TGTGCCAGCAGCTTGTATCCGGGGATCAATCAGCCCCAGCATTTT
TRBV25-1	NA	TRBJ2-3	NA	CASPPGPDTQYF	TGTGCCAGCCCTCCAGGACCAGATACGCAGTATTTT
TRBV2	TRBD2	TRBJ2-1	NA	CASCLAGAVNEQFF	TGTGCCAGCTGTCTAGCGGGAGCCGTCAATGAGCAGTTCTTC
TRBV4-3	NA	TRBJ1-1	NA	CASSQEGLNTEAFF	TGCGCCAGCAGCCAAGAGGGACTCAACACTGAAGCTTTCTTT
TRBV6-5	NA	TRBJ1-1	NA	CASSYSHPPEAFF	TGTGCCAGCAGTTACTCTCACCCCCCAGAAGCTTTCTTT
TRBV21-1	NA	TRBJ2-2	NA	CASSKETRTGELFF	TGTGCCAGCAGCAAAGAGACGAGAACCGGGGAGCTGTTTTTT
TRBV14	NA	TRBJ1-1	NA	CASSIGNTEAFF	TGTGCCAGCAGCATCGGGAACACTGAAGCTTTCTTT
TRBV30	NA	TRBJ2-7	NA	CAWGPSRDYEQYF	TGTGCCTGGGGACCAAGCAGGGATTACGAGCAGTACTTC
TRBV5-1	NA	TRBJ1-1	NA	CASSLDGGGTEAFF	TGCGCCAGCAGCTTGGATGGGGGTGGCACTGAAGCTTTCTTT
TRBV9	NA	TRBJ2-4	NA	CASSVDKNIQYF	TGTGCCAGCAGCGTTGACAAAAACATTCAGTACTTC
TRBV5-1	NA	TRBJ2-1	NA	CASSLEGSSYNEQFF	TGCGCCAGCAGCTTGGAGGGGAGCTCCTACAATGAGCAGTTCTTC
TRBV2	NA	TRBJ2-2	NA	CASRAAGTGELFF	TGTGCCAGCAGGGCAGCGGGCACCGGGGAGCTGTTTTTT
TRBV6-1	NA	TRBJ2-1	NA	CASSETITYNEQFF	TGTGCCAGCAGTGAAACAATAACCTACAATGAGCAGTTCTTC
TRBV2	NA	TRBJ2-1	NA	CASSDLEIASANEQFF	TGTGCCAGCAGTGATTTGGAAATAGCGAGTGCAAATGAGCAGTTCTTC
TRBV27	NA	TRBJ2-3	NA	CASSLPTASEWGTDTQYF	TGTGCCAGCAGTTTGCCTACCGCCTCGGAATGGGGCACAGATACGCAGTATTTT
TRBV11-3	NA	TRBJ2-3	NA	CASSFLGDTQYF	TGTGCCAGCAGCTTCCTGGGAGATACGCAGTATTTT
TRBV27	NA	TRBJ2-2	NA	CASSFYAGELFF	TGTGCCAGCAGTTTTTATGCCGGGGAGCTGTTTTTT
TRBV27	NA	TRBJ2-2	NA	CASSLSRLAGELFF	TGTGCCAGCAGTTTATCCCGATTAGCCGGGGAGCTGTTTTTT
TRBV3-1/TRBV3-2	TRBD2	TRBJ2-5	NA	CASSQDGGEETQYF	TGTGCCAGCAGCCAAGACGGGGGGGAGGAGACCCAGTACTTC
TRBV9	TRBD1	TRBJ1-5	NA	CASSGMGQSPQHF	TGTGCCAGCAGCGGAATGGGACAGTCGCCCCAGCATTTT
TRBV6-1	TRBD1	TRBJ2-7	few	CASSEAPTGSYEQYF	TGTGCCAGCAGTGAAGCGCCGACAGGGTCCTACGAGCAGTACTTC
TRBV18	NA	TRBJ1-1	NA	CASSDFSPEAFF	TGTGCCAGCTCGGACTTCAGCCCTGAAGCTTTCTTT
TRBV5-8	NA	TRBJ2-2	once	CASREGFFANTGELFF	TGTGCCAGCAGGGAGGGGTTTTTCGCGAACACCGGGGAGCTGTTTTTT
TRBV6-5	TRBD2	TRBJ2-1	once	CASSPWAGGPSEQFF	TGTGCCAGCAGCCCCTGGGCGGGAGGGCCAAGTGAGCAGTTCTTC